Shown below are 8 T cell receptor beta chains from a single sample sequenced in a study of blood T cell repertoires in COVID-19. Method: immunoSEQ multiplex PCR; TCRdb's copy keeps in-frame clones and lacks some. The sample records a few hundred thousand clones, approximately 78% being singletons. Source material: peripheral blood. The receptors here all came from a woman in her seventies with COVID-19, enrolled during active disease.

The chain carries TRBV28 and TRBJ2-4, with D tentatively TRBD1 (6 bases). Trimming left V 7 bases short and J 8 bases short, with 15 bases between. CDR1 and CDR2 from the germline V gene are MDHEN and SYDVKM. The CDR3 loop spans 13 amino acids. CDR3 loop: CASIQTGGHIQYF. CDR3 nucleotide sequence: TGTGCCAGCATTCAGACAGGAGGACACATTCAGTACTTC.

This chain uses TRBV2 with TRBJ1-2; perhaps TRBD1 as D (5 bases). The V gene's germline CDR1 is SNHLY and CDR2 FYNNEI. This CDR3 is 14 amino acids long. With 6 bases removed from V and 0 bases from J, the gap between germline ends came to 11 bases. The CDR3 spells CASSARQSNYGYTF. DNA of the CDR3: TGTGCCAGCAGCGCAAGACAGTCTAACTATGGCTACACCTTC.

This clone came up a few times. CDR3 protein: CASSRQRTDTQYF. In nucleotides, the CDR3 is TGTGCCAGCAGTAGACAGCGAACAGATACGCAGTATTTT. The chain joins TRBV2 to TRBJ2-3, with a tentative D call TRBD1 (5 bases). The CDR3 has 13 residues. The V gene lost 5 bases and the J gene lost 3 bases, with 9 bases spanning the gap. Germline CDR1 is SNHLY and CDR2 is FYNNEI.

The CDR3 region is CASSPQGGEVNEQFF. DNA for the CDR3: TGCGCCAGCAGCCCCCAGGGGGGAGAGGTTAATGAGCAGTTCTTC. This chain connects TRBV5-1 to TRBJ2-1; D perhaps matches TRBD1 (7 bases). The CDR3 runs to 15 residues. V shed 4 bases and J shed 7 bases, with 18 bases lying between them. Germline CDR1 and CDR2: SGHRS and YFSETQ.

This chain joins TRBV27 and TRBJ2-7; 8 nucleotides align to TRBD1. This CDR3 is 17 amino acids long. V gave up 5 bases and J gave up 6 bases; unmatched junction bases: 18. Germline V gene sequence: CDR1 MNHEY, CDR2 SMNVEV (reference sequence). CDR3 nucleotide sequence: TGTGCCAGCAGTAGGACAGGGCCCAGGGCGTTACTACGCGAGCAGTACTTC. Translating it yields CASSRTGPRALLREQYF.

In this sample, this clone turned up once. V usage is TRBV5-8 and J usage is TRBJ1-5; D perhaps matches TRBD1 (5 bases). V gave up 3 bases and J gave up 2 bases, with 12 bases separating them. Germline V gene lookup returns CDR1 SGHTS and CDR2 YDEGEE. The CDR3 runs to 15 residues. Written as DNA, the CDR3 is TGTGCCAGCAGCTATTCAGGGTCCGGCAATCAGCCCCAGCATTTT. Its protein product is CASSYSGSGNQPQHF.

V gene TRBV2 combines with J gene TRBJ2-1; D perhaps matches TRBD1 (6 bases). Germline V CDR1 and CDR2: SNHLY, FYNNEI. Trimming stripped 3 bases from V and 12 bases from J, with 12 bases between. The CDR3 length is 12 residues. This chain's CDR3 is CASSDRGFGQFF. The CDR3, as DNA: TGTGCCAGCAGTGACAGGGGATTTGGGCAGTTCTTC.

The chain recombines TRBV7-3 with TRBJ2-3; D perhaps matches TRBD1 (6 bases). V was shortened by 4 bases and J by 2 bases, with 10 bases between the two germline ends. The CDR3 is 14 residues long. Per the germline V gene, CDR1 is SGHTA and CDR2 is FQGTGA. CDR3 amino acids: CASSYGQITDTQYF. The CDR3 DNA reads TGTGCCAGCAGCTACGGACAGATCACAGATACGCAGTATTTT.